This is a list of T cell receptor beta chains from one sample in a study of cytomegalovirus exposure and HLA in healthy donors. The repertoire was sequenced with immunoSEQ multiplex PCR; TCRdb's copy has only in-frame clones and lacks some. Of approximately 210,000 clones listed, about 80% were seen once; the top ten hold about 1%. Sequencing was done on a sample of PBMCs. The receptors were sampled from a woman in her forties in good health and CMV-seronegative. The CDR3 runs from the conserved cysteine through the conserved F or W. Fields, in order: J gene, V gene, clone size, D gene, CDR3 protein, CDR3 DNA. A D gene is named only where the DNA matches it firmly. Expanded clones are given a class, and other clones once, few, many or no size at all.

j_call: TRBJ2-1
v_call: TRBV10-1
clone_size: NA
d_call: TRBD1
cdr3_aa: CASSESGTGGGEQFF
cdr3_nt: TGCGCCAGCAGTGAGTCTGGGACAGGGGGTGGTGAGCAGTTCTTC

j_call: TRBJ2-3
v_call: TRBV29-1
clone_size: NA
d_call: NA
cdr3_aa: CSVHRGTSTDTQYF
cdr3_nt: TGCAGCGTCCACCGGGGGACCAGCACAGATACGCAGTATTTT

j_call: TRBJ2-3
v_call: TRBV18
clone_size: NA
d_call: NA
cdr3_aa: CASSQIADTDTQYF
cdr3_nt: TGTGCCAGCTCCCAGATAGCGGACACAGATACGCAGTATTTT

j_call: TRBJ1-3
v_call: TRBV13
clone_size: NA
d_call: NA
cdr3_aa: CASSLGQAGSGNTIYF
cdr3_nt: TGTGCCAGCAGCTTAGGGCAGGCAGGCTCTGGAAACACCATATATTTT

j_call: TRBJ1-2
v_call: TRBV10-2
clone_size: NA
d_call: TRBD1
cdr3_aa: CASSVGQGDGYTF
cdr3_nt: TGCGCCAGCAGCGTGGGACAGGGAGACGGCTACACCTTC

j_call: TRBJ2-1
v_call: TRBV29-1
clone_size: NA
d_call: TRBD2
cdr3_aa: CSVDRSSGRFEQFF
cdr3_nt: TGCAGCGTTGATCGGTCTAGCGGGAGGTTTGAGCAGTTCTTC

j_call: TRBJ1-2
v_call: TRBV10-3
clone_size: NA
d_call: TRBD1
cdr3_aa: CAITRDRGASYTF
cdr3_nt: TGTGCCATCACTAGGGACAGGGGTGCGAGCTACACCTTC

j_call: TRBJ1-2
v_call: TRBV6-1
clone_size: NA
d_call: NA
cdr3_aa: CASTGVRGYTF
cdr3_nt: TGTGCCAGCACCGGAGTTCGGGGCTACACCTTC

j_call: TRBJ1-3
v_call: TRBV2
clone_size: once
d_call: NA
cdr3_aa: CASSERQGSGNTIYF
cdr3_nt: TGTGCCAGCAGTGAAAGGCAGGGCTCTGGAAACACCATATATTTT

j_call: TRBJ2-7
v_call: TRBV7-2
clone_size: NA
d_call: NA
cdr3_aa: CASSFSRWGERTYEQYF
cdr3_nt: TGTGCCAGCAGCTTTTCGCGTTGGGGGGAGAGGACCTACGAGCAGTACTTC

j_call: TRBJ1-2
v_call: TRBV18
clone_size: NA
d_call: TRBD1
cdr3_aa: CASSPQGDGYTF
cdr3_nt: TGTGCCAGCTCACCGCAGGGGGATGGCTACACCTTC

j_call: TRBJ2-7
v_call: TRBV27
clone_size: NA
d_call: NA
cdr3_aa: CASSLSRLGQPVGYEQYF
cdr3_nt: TGTGCCAGCAGTTTATCCCGCCTAGGACAGCCAGTAGGCTACGAGCAGTACTTC

j_call: TRBJ1-1
v_call: TRBV25-1
clone_size: NA
d_call: NA
cdr3_aa: CASSEGGGRAFF
cdr3_nt: TGTGCCAGCTCGGAGGGGGGGGGTAGGGCTTTCTTT